These T cell receptor beta chains were read from a single sample in a study of blood T cell repertoires in COVID-19. Only in-frame clones appear in the TCRdb table, and some are missing; sequencing was by immunoSEQ multiplex PCR. The data contain about 160,000 clones, roughly 82% of them singletons. The specimen sequenced was peripheral blood. Receptors were obtained from a woman aged 40-49 years with COVID-19, enrolled during active disease. Both conserved end residues are part of each CDR3. Each record gives: clone size, D gene, J gene, V gene, CDR3 protein, CDR3 DNA. The D gene is left open where the match is weak. Rows give clone size only sometimes, using once, few, many, or a class for an expanded clone.

clone size: .; D gene: .; J gene: TRBJ2-1; V gene: TRBV12-3/TRBV12-4; CDR3 protein: CASSSSNEQFF; CDR3 DNA: TGTGCCAGCAGTTCGAGCAATGAGCAGTTCTTC
clone size: .; D gene: .; J gene: TRBJ2-2; V gene: TRBV10-2; CDR3 protein: CASNSGDTGELFF; CDR3 DNA: TGCGCCAGCAATTCAGGGGACACCGGGGAGCTGTTTTTT
clone size: .; D gene: TRBD2; J gene: TRBJ2-2; V gene: TRBV11-2; CDR3 protein: CASSHGLAANTGELFF; CDR3 DNA: TGTGCCAGCAGCCATGGACTAGCGGCGAACACCGGGGAGCTGTTTTTT
clone size: .; D gene: .; J gene: TRBJ2-1; V gene: TRBV6-4; CDR3 protein: CASSDSRVAEQFF; CDR3 DNA: TGTGCCAGCAGTGACTCGAGGGTAGCGGAGCAGTTCTTC
clone size: .; D gene: .; J gene: TRBJ2-3; V gene: TRBV2; CDR3 protein: CASSLGSTDTQYF; CDR3 DNA: TGTGCCAGCTCCCTCGGGAGCACAGATACGCAGTATTTT
clone size: .; D gene: .; J gene: TRBJ1-5; V gene: TRBV25-1; CDR3 protein: CASSESQGNQPQHF; CDR3 DNA: TGTGCCAGCAGTGAGTCGCAGGGCAATCAGCCCCAGCATTTT
clone size: .; D gene: .; J gene: TRBJ1-5; V gene: TRBV30; CDR3 protein: CAWSSGHGSNQPQHF; CDR3 DNA: TGTGCCTGGAGTTCGGGACATGGTAGCAATCAGCCCCAGCATTTT
clone size: few; D gene: .; J gene: TRBJ1-2; V gene: TRBV3-1/TRBV3-2; CDR3 protein: CASSPGGYMGYTF; CDR3 DNA: TGTGCCAGCAGCCCCGGGGGGTATATGGGCTACACCTTC
clone size: .; D gene: .; J gene: TRBJ1-6; V gene: TRBV28; CDR3 protein: CASSLDSNSPLHF; CDR3 DNA: TGTGCCAGCAGTTTAGACAGCAATTCACCCCTCCACTTT
clone size: .; D gene: TRBD1; J gene: TRBJ1-1; V gene: TRBV5-8; CDR3 protein: CASSPGQGAGDTEAFF; CDR3 DNA: TGTGCCAGCAGTCCCGGACAGGGGGCAGGGGACACTGAAGCTTTCTTT
clone size: .; D gene: .; J gene: TRBJ2-3; V gene: TRBV29-1; CDR3 protein: CSVEVVGRGDTQYF; CDR3 DNA: TGCAGCGTTGAAGTAGTCGGGAGAGGGGATACGCAGTATTTT
clone size: .; D gene: TRBD2; J gene: TRBJ2-7; V gene: TRBV4-2; CDR3 protein: CASSTSVTSYEQYF; CDR3 DNA: TGTGCCAGCAGCACTAGCGTTACCTCCTACGAGCAGTACTTC
clone size: .; D gene: .; J gene: TRBJ1-5; V gene: TRBV18; CDR3 protein: CASSLEPISSYQPQHF; CDR3 DNA: TGTGCCAGCTCACTAGAGCCGATATCATCCTATCAGCCCCAGCATTTT
clone size: .; D gene: .; J gene: TRBJ1-1; V gene: TRBV7-9; CDR3 protein: CASSLVNSGGTEAFF; CDR3 DNA: TGTGCCAGCAGCTTAGTTAACTCGGGGGGCACTGAAGCTTTCTTT
clone size: .; D gene: .; J gene: TRBJ2-7; V gene: TRBV11-2; CDR3 protein: CASSLVARYEQYF; CDR3 DNA: TGTGCCAGCAGCTTAGTTGCCAGATACGAGCAGTACTTC
clone size: .; D gene: .; J gene: TRBJ1-5; V gene: TRBV15; CDR3 protein: CATSYNYSNQPQHF; CDR3 DNA: TGTGCCACCAGTTATAACTATAGCAATCAGCCCCAGCATTTT
clone size: .; D gene: TRBD1; J gene: TRBJ1-4; V gene: TRBV9; CDR3 protein: CASSVTGAGEKLFF; CDR3 DNA: TGTGCCAGCAGCGTAACAGGGGCTGGTGAAAAACTGTTTTTT
clone size: .; D gene: TRBD1; J gene: TRBJ2-7; V gene: TRBV27; CDR3 protein: CASSSFPIRQGAELAYEQYF; CDR3 DNA: TGTGCCAGCAGCAGTTTCCCAATTCGACAGGGGGCAGAATTAGCCTACGAGCAGTACTTC
clone size: .; D gene: .; J gene: TRBJ1-5; V gene: TRBV2; CDR3 protein: CASSPQPGGLHQPQHF; CDR3 DNA: TGTGCCAGCAGCCCCCAACCGGGGGGCCTCCATCAGCCCCAGCATTTT
clone size: .; D gene: TRBD2; J gene: TRBJ2-3; V gene: TRBV5-4; CDR3 protein: CASSLDGPRTSGLTDTQYF; CDR3 DNA: TGTGCCAGCAGCTTGGACGGTCCTAGAACTAGCGGACTCACAGATACGCAGTATTTT
clone size: .; D gene: TRBD1; J gene: TRBJ1-2; V gene: TRBV28; CDR3 protein: CASSFRDRLNYGYTF; CDR3 DNA: TGTGCCAGCAGTTTTCGGGACAGATTAAACTATGGCTACACCTTC
clone size: .; D gene: .; J gene: TRBJ1-2; V gene: TRBV5-4; CDR3 protein: CASSSLGWEEGYTF; CDR3 DNA: TGTGCCAGCAGCTCGCTCGGCTGGGAGGAGGGCTACACCTTC
clone size: few; D gene: TRBD2; J gene: TRBJ2-1; V gene: TRBV9; CDR3 protein: CASSVDPGLAGAYNEQFF; CDR3 DNA: TGTGCCAGCAGCGTAGACCCGGGACTAGCGGGGGCCTACAATGAGCAGTTCTTC
clone size: .; D gene: .; J gene: TRBJ2-1; V gene: TRBV19; CDR3 protein: CASSIGVRGPYNEQFF; CDR3 DNA: TGTGCCAGTAGTATAGGGGTTCGCGGTCCCTACAATGAGCAGTTCTTC
clone size: .; D gene: TRBD1; J gene: TRBJ1-5; V gene: TRBV6-5; CDR3 protein: CASRSTGDYQPQHF; CDR3 DNA: TGTGCCAGCAGATCGACAGGGGACTATCAGCCCCAGCATTTT
clone size: .; D gene: TRBD1; J gene: TRBJ2-3; V gene: TRBV7-9; CDR3 protein: CASSTDRDFTDTQYF; CDR3 DNA: TGTGCCAGCAGCACGGACAGGGACTTCACAGATACGCAGTATTTT
clone size: .; D gene: TRBD1; J gene: TRBJ1-1; V gene: TRBV5-4; CDR3 protein: CASSLAGGMNTEAFF; CDR3 DNA: TGTGCCAGCAGCTTGGCAGGGGGGATGAACACTGAAGCTTTCTTT
clone size: .; D gene: TRBD1; J gene: TRBJ2-5; V gene: TRBV5-1; CDR3 protein: CASSPRDRDQETQYF; CDR3 DNA: TGCGCCAGCAGCCCCCGGGACAGGGACCAAGAGACCCAGTACTTC
clone size: few; D gene: TRBD1; J gene: TRBJ1-6; V gene: TRBV10-2; CDR3 protein: CASFDRGNSPLHF; CDR3 DNA: TGCGCCAGCTTTGACAGGGGGAATTCACCCCTCCACTTT
clone size: .; D gene: TRBD2; J gene: TRBJ2-1; V gene: TRBV7-9; CDR3 protein: CASSPSGLAIQKQFF; CDR3 DNA: TGTGCCAGCAGCCCCTCGGGACTAGCCATACAAAAACAGTTCTTC
clone size: .; D gene: TRBD2; J gene: TRBJ2-3; V gene: TRBV6-5; CDR3 protein: CASRAGVNTDTQYF; CDR3 DNA: TGTGCCAGCAGGGCGGGAGTAAACACAGATACGCAGTATTTT
clone size: .; D gene: .; J gene: TRBJ1-6; V gene: TRBV27; CDR3 protein: CASKTGQSPLHF; CDR3 DNA: TGTGCCAGCAAGACGGGACAATCACCCCTCCACTTT
clone size: .; D gene: .; J gene: TRBJ2-2; V gene: TRBV3-1/TRBV3-2; CDR3 protein: CASSGRTEAGGELFF; CDR3 DNA: TGTGCCAGCAGCGGCCGGACAGAGGCGGGCGGGGAGCTGTTTTTT
clone size: .; D gene: TRBD2; J gene: TRBJ2-7; V gene: TRBV5-1; CDR3 protein: CASSLVPQRDPEQYF; CDR3 DNA: TGCGCCAGCAGCTTGGTCCCACAGCGGGACCCCGAGCAGTACTTC
clone size: .; D gene: .; J gene: TRBJ2-2; V gene: TRBV10-1; CDR3 protein: CASSESRGVGTGELFF; CDR3 DNA: TGCGCCAGCAGTGAGTCGCGCGGGGTTGGCACCGGGGAGCTGTTTTTT
clone size: once; D gene: .; J gene: TRBJ1-1; V gene: TRBV12-3/TRBV12-4; CDR3 protein: CASSAHLNTEAFF; CDR3 DNA: TGTGCCAGCAGCGCCCACTTGAACACTGAAGCTTTCTTT
clone size: .; D gene: TRBD2; J gene: TRBJ2-1; V gene: TRBV7-9; CDR3 protein: CASSRGGVSYNEQFF; CDR3 DNA: TGTGCCAGCAGCCGCGGGGGGGTGTCCTACAATGAGCAGTTCTTC
clone size: .; D gene: TRBD2; J gene: TRBJ2-1; V gene: TRBV5-6; CDR3 protein: CASSLASSGRPVHNEQFF; CDR3 DNA: TGTGCCAGCAGCTTGGCCTCTAGCGGGAGGCCAGTACACAATGAGCAGTTCTTC
clone size: .; D gene: .; J gene: TRBJ1-2; V gene: TRBV7-2; CDR3 protein: CASSEDSDYGYTF; CDR3 DNA: TGTGCCAGCAGCGAGGACTCCGACTATGGCTACACCTTC
clone size: .; D gene: .; J gene: TRBJ1-4; V gene: TRBV4-1; CDR3 protein: CASSQFGTENNEKLFF; CDR3 DNA: TGCGCCAGCAGCCAATTTGGGACTGAAAATAATGAAAAACTGTTTTTT
clone size: .; D gene: .; J gene: TRBJ1-2; V gene: TRBV10-2; CDR3 protein: CASGRPGEDNYGYTF; CDR3 DNA: TGCGCCAGCGGAAGACCGGGAGAGGATAACTATGGCTACACCTTC
clone size: once; D gene: .; J gene: TRBJ2-1; V gene: TRBV28; CDR3 protein: CASSLPPEGGSYNEQFF; CDR3 DNA: TGTGCCAGCAGTTTGCCCCCGGAGGGAGGCTCCTACAATGAGCAGTTCTTC
clone size: many; D gene: TRBD1; J gene: TRBJ1-2; V gene: TRBV6-5; CDR3 protein: CASSLELGQGYGYTF; CDR3 DNA: TGTGCCAGCAGCCTAGAGTTGGGACAGGGGTATGGCTACACCTTC
clone size: .; D gene: TRBD1; J gene: TRBJ1-4; V gene: TRBV28; CDR3 protein: CASRTRGTGQEKLFF; CDR3 DNA: TGTGCCAGCAGAACCAGGGGGACGGGTCAGGAAAAACTGTTTTTT
clone size: .; D gene: .; J gene: TRBJ2-2; V gene: TRBV2; CDR3 protein: CASSPEPRNTGELFF; CDR3 DNA: TGTGCCAGCAGTCCCGAGCCTCGGAACACCGGGGAGCTGTTTTTT
clone size: .; D gene: .; J gene: TRBJ2-1; V gene: TRBV2; CDR3 protein: CASNRVNEQFF; CDR3 DNA: TGTGCCAGCAACAGGGTCAATGAGCAGTTCTTC
clone size: .; D gene: TRBD2; J gene: TRBJ2-7; V gene: TRBV5-4; CDR3 protein: CASSLGLPRTSGSSYEQYF; CDR3 DNA: TGTGCCAGCAGCTTGGGTCTCCCTCGGACTAGCGGGAGCTCCTACGAGCAGTACTTC
clone size: few; D gene: .; J gene: TRBJ1-2; V gene: TRBV6-5; CDR3 protein: CASSSGLNNYGYTF; CDR3 DNA: TGTGCCAGCAGTTCGGGACTAAACAATTATGGCTACACCTTC
clone size: .; D gene: TRBD1; J gene: TRBJ2-5; V gene: TRBV11-1; CDR3 protein: CASSTGVHQETQYF; CDR3 DNA: TGTGCCAGCAGCACAGGGGTACACCAAGAGACCCAGTACTTC
clone size: many; D gene: TRBD1; J gene: TRBJ2-3; V gene: TRBV9; CDR3 protein: CASMRGTGGDTQYF; CDR3 DNA: TGTGCGAGCATGCGGGGGACAGGGGGCGATACGCAGTATTTT
clone size: .; D gene: .; J gene: TRBJ2-2; V gene: TRBV21-1; CDR3 protein: CASSLTGQGRAGELFF; CDR3 DNA: TGTGCCAGCAGCCTAACAGGACAGGGGAGGGCCGGGGAGCTGTTTTTT
clone size: .; D gene: TRBD2; J gene: TRBJ2-5; V gene: TRBV5-8; CDR3 protein: CASSPGLDSGETQYF; CDR3 DNA: TGTGCCAGCAGCCCGGGACTAGATTCAGGAGAGACCCAGTACTTC
clone size: .; D gene: TRBD1; J gene: TRBJ2-1; V gene: TRBV20-1; CDR3 protein: CSASGQGTYNEQFF; CDR3 DNA: TGCAGTGCTAGTGGACAGGGAACCTACAATGAGCAGTTCTTC
clone size: .; D gene: TRBD2; J gene: TRBJ2-3; V gene: TRBV5-1; CDR3 protein: CASSSGTSGDTQYF; CDR3 DNA: TGCGCCAGCAGCTCCGGGACTAGCGGCGATACGCAGTATTTT